This T cell receptor (beta chain) was captured in a study of neurological immune-mediated disorders. The CDR3 runs to 13 residues. The germline gives CDR1 SGHTA, CDR2 FQGNSA. V lost 4 bases and J 9 bases, leaving 13 bases between the germline ends. The cell input for sorted libraries was approximately 1 million, and those cells were CD4+ or CD8+ T cells. With 10-nucleotide random UMIs, 5'RACE was used to make the cDNA. A single run covered 15-18 subjects with over 180 million TCR-beta sequences. TCRdb re-analysed the 5' RACE reads in MiXCR, keeping a single row per CDR3 protein. The sample contains some 42,000 distinct CDR3 sequences, roughly 11% of which appear only once. In its sample, this clonotype was seen many times. Its antigen is undetermined. Overall study results and limits: No CDR3 amino acid sequences recurred among expanded clones across subjects, suggesting private repertoires in all groups.

Specimen: CD4+ T cells from blood. The V gene is TRBV7-2, the J gene TRBJ2-1, with a weak D call TRBD1 (6 bases). This sequence was found in a woman aged 25-40 years with HTLV-1-associated myelopathy (HAM/TSP). DNA of the CDR3: TGTGCCAGCAGCTATGCTCAGGGGACTGAGCAGTTCTTC. The encoded protein is CASSYAQGTEQFF.